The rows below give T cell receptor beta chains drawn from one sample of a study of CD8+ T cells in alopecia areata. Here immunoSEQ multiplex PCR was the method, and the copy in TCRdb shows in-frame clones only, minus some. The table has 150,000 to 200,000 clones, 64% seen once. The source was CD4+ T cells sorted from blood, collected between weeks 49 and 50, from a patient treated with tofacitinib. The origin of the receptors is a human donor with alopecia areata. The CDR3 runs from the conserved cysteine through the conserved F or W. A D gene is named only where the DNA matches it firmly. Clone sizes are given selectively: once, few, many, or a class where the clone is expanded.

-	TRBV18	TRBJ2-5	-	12	CASSPYGETQYF	TGTGCCAGCTCACCATACGGAGAGACCCAGTACTTC
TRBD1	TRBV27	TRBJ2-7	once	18	CASSLSMPGQGKFYEQYF	TGTGCCAGCAGTTTATCGATGCCGGGACAGGGGAAGTTCTACGAGCAGTACTTC
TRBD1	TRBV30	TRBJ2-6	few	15	CASGTGLSGANVLTF	TGTGCCTCCGGGACAGGGCTTTCTGGGGCCAACGTCCTGACTTTC
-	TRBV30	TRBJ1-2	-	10	CAWREEGYTF	TGTGCCTGGAGAGAGGAAGGCTACACCTTC
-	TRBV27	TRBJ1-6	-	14	CASSFQEGGTPLHF	TGTGCCAGCAGTTTTCAGGAGGGGGGGACACCCCTCCACTTT
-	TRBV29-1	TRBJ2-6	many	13	CSVAPSGANVLTF	TGCAGCGTTGCGCCCTCTGGGGCCAACGTCCTGACTTTC
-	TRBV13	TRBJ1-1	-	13	CASSFDKNTEAFF	TGTGCCAGCAGCTTCGACAAGAACACTGAAGCTTTCTTT
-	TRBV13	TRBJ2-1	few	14	CASSLVQGNNEQFF	TGTGCCAGCAGCTTAGTCCAGGGAAACAATGAGCAGTTCTTC
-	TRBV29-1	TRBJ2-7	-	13	CSVQGILSYEQYF	TGCAGCGTCCAGGGGATCCTCTCCTACGAGCAGTACTTC
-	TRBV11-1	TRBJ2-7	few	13	CASSLVQGGEQYF	TGTGCCAGCAGCTTAGTCCAGGGTGGCGAGCAGTACTTC
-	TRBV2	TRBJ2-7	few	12	CASTFRPYEQYF	TGTGCCAGCACTTTCAGACCCTACGAGCAGTACTTC
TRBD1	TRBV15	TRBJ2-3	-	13	CATCTGVGDTQYF	TGTGCCACCTGTACAGGGGTCGGGGATACGCAGTATTTT
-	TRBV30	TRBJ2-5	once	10	CAWRVETQYF	TGTGCCTGGAGGGTGGAGACCCAGTACTTC
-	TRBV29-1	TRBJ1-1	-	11	CSAAGWGEAFF	TGCAGCGCGGCCGGGTGGGGTGAAGCTTTCTTT
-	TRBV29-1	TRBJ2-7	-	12	CSVGGNRGEQYF	TGCAGCGTCGGGGGTAATAGGGGCGAGCAGTACTTC
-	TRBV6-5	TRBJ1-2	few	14	CASSESRLSYGYTF	TGTGCCAGCAGTGAAAGTAGATTGTCCTATGGCTACACCTTC
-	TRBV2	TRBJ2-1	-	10	CASSGNEQFF	TGTGCCAGCAGTGGGAATGAGCAGTTCTTC
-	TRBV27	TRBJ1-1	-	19	CASSLSYGVGRLTNTEAFF	TGTGCCAGCAGTTTATCGTACGGGGTTGGTCGCTTAACAAACACTGAAGCTTTCTTT
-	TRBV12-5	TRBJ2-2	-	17	CASGLVLGRTNTGELFF	TGTGCTAGTGGTTTGGTATTAGGCCGGACGAACACCGGGGAGCTGTTTTTT
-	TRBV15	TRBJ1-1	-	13	CATSRTGFTEAFF	TGTGCCACCAGCAGGACAGGATTCACTGAAGCTTTCTTT